One and the same sample provided the 29 T cell receptor beta chains below, sequenced in a study of blood T cell repertoires in COVID-19. Libraries were prepared by immunoSEQ multiplex PCR; TCRdb keeps only in-frame clonotypes and omits some of them. The data show around 180,000 clones, roughly 80% seen once. The sequenced sample was peripheral blood. The source of these receptors is a woman in her twenties or thirties with acute or convalescent COVID-19.

The rearrangement links TRBV25-1 to TRBJ1-1; possibly TRBD1 for D (6 bases). The CDR3 runs 13 residues. V was clipped by 8 bases and J by 4 bases, with 14 bases between them. Germline CDR1 is MGHDK and CDR2 is SYGVNS. CDR3 sequence (DNA): TGTGCCAGCTCGCGAGGGGGTATCACTGAAGCTTTCTTT. Its protein is CASSRGGITEAFF.

V usage is TRBV28 and J usage is TRBJ2-7; 7 bases agree with TRBD1. The trim removed 8 bases at V and 0 bases at J, leaving 7 bases unmatched. This CDR3 has 14 residues. Germline V lookup: CDR1 MDHEN, CDR2 SYDVKM. CDR3 sequence: CASGETGASYEQYF. The CDR3 nucleotides read TGTGCCAGCGGGGAAACAGGGGCCTCCTACGAGCAGTACTTC.

This chain links TRBV5-4 with TRBJ1-2, with a weak D call TRBD1 (6 bases). V dropped 4 bases and J dropped 3 bases, with 22 bases sitting between them. CDR1 is SGHNT and CDR2 is YYREEE in the germline V gene (reference sequence). There are 17 residues in the CDR3. Here the CDR3 reads CASSVGSPYTGYYGYTF. The CDR3 DNA is TGTGCCAGCAGCGTGGGATCCCCTTATACAGGGTACTATGGCTACACCTTC.

This clone has just a few counts. J is TRBJ2-1 and V is TRBV5-1; D possibly corresponds to TRBD2 (5 bases). This CDR3 comprises 12 residues. V lost 4 bases, J lost 9 bases, and 11 bases lay in between. From germline, CDR1 is SGHRS and CDR2 YFSETQ. The CDR3 DNA follows: TGCGCCAGCAGCCCCGGGGTCGGTGAGCAGTTCTTC. Translating it yields CASSPGVGEQFF.

Written as DNA, the CDR3 is TGTGCCAGCAGCCTTAGGGGACAGCTGAACACTGAAGCTTTCTTT. Encoded protein: CASSLRGQLNTEAFF. The rearrangement joins TRBV5-6 to TRBJ1-1; TRBD1 matches 7 bases. The CDR3 has 15 amino acids. CDR1 is SGHDT and CDR2 is YYEEEE in the germline V gene. With 4 bases clipped from V and 0 bases from J, the junction kept 6 bases outside the gene matches.

CDR3: CASSVSPLAGDTDTQYF. In DNA, the CDR3 is TGTGCCAGCAGCGTAAGCCCTCTAGCGGGGGACACAGATACGCAGTATTTT. V usage is TRBV9 and J usage is TRBJ2-3; TRBD2 agrees at 10 bases. J gave up 2 bases and V 1 base, and 7 bases lay outside the gene matches. The CDR3 spans 17 residues. From germline, CDR1 is SGDLS and CDR2 YYNGEE.

The chain carries TRBV5-1 and TRBJ2-7, with 7 bases identical to TRBD2. CDR3 length equals 15 residues. The germline gives CDR1 SGHRS, CDR2 YFSETQ. V trimming: 0 bases; J trimming: 0 bases; junction bases outside the gene matches: 3. CDR3 region: CASSLVGGSSYEQYF. Here the CDR3 DNA reads TGCGCCAGCAGCTTGGTGGGGGGGAGCTCCTACGAGCAGTACTTC.

The chain employs TRBV28 and TRBJ2-7; 10 bases align to TRBD2. This CDR3 spans 14 amino acids. Trimming cost V 4 bases and J 5 bases; bases outside gene matches: 5. Germline loops: CDR1 MDHEN, CDR2 SYDVKM. CDR3 sequence: CASSSSGRADEQYF. CDR3 in DNA: TGTGCCAGCAGTTCAAGCGGGAGGGCCGACGAGCAGTACTTC.

The chain links TRBV2 to TRBJ2-1; D possibly corresponds to TRBD2 (6 bases). The CDR3 extends over 14 amino acids. Germline CDR1 and CDR2: SNHLY and FYNNEI. Trimming stripped 3 bases from V and 4 bases from J, with 10 bases between. This CDR3 reads CASSDRRGYNEQFF. Written as DNA, the CDR3 is TGTGCCAGCAGTGACCGGCGGGGATACAATGAGCAGTTCTTC.

There are a few counts of this clone. The chain couples TRBV21-1 to TRBJ2-3; TRBD1, the D gene given by the table, was not confirmed from the DNA. TRBV21-1 is given as a pseudogene. This CDR3 spans 17 amino acids. Here the CDR3 reads CASSCTGDNLSAHTQYF. CDR3 nucleotides: TGTGCCAGCAGCTGCACAGGAGACAACCTTTCCGCACATACGCAGTATTTT.

V and J are TRBV28 and TRBJ1-6; a possible D gene is TRBD1 (6 bases). V gave up 4 bases and J gave up 6 bases, with 16 bases separating them. The CDR3 spans 16 residues. Germline CDR1 MDHEN, CDR2 SYDVKM. CDR3 loop: CASSSWGVGANSPLHF. As DNA, the CDR3 is TGTGCCAGCAGTTCATGGGGTGTGGGGGCTAATTCACCCCTCCACTTT.

This clone was observed many times. The chain employs TRBV4-2 and TRBJ2-5; 10 nucleotides match TRBD2. V shed 0 bases and J 5 bases; nucleotides not matched to a gene: 6. The CDR3 loop spans 16 amino acids. Germline lookup yields CDR1 LGHNA and CDR2 YNFKEQ. CDR3 protein: CASSQESSGSWETQYF. CDR3 coding DNA: TGTGCCAGCAGCCAAGAATCTAGCGGGAGTTGGGAGACCCAGTACTTC.

This sequence joins TRBV3-1 (or the pseudogene TRBV3-2) and TRBJ1-2; 8 nucleotides line up with TRBD1. The CDR3 spans 15 residues. In germline, CDR1 is LGHDT, CDR2 YNNKEL (reference sequence). With 1 base clipped from V and 8 bases from J, the junction kept 9 bases outside the gene matches. CDR3 nucleotide sequence: TGTGCCAGCAGCCAAGCAGCAGGGGGCGCAGGGGGCTACACCTTC. This sequence encodes CASSQAAGGAGGYTF.

The chain is built from TRBV5-1 and TRBJ2-3; TRBD2 agrees at 14 bases. V gave up 1 base and J gave up 6 bases; unmatched junction bases: 4. The CDR3 has 16 residues. Germline V gene lookup returns CDR1 SGHRS and CDR2 YFSETQ. The CDR3 here is CASSLRGTSGSDTQYF. For the CDR3, the DNA is TGCGCCAGCAGCTTGCGCGGGACTAGCGGGAGTGATACGCAGTATTTT.

The chain carries TRBV24-1 and TRBJ1-3, with D unclear. Trimming left V 5 bases short and J 0 bases short, with 4 bases between. Looked up from germline, CDR1 is KGHDR and CDR2 is SFDVKD. The CDR3 is 13 residues long. CDR3 nucleotides: TGTGCCACCAGTGCCCTCTCTGGAAACACCATATATTTT. It yields the protein CATSALSGNTIYF.

J is TRBJ2-1 and V is TRBV7-2, with TRBD1 matching over 8 bases. V was clipped by 1 base and J by 1 base; unmatched bases: 3. This CDR3 contains 16 residues. Germline V gene sequence: CDR1 SGHTA, CDR2 FQGNSA. CDR3 residues: CASSLGTGLSYNEQFF. In nucleotides, the CDR3 is TGTGCCAGCAGCTTAGGGACAGGGCTATCCTACAATGAGCAGTTCTTC.

This clone was found a few times. The chain links TRBV5-1 to TRBJ2-1, with 10 bases matching TRBD2. Germline CDR1 reads SGHRS; CDR2 reads YFSETQ. V was pared by 3 bases and J by 6 bases, with 6 bases of the junction left unmatched. The CDR3 is 15 amino acids. This CDR3 reads CASSSTSGVVNEQFF. The CDR3 coding sequence is TGCGCCAGCAGCTCTACTAGCGGGGTCGTCAATGAGCAGTTCTTC.

V gene TRBV3-1 (or the pseudogene TRBV3-2) combines with J gene TRBJ1-3; 7 bases are shared with TRBD1. The trim removed 2 bases at V and 0 bases at J, leaving 7 bases unmatched. Germline-derived CDR1 and CDR2 are LGHDT and YNNKEL (reference sequence). The CDR3 totals 17 residues. CDR3 residues: CASSQLPGQLSGNTIYF. As DNA, the CDR3 is TGTGCCAGCAGCCAACTCCCGGGACAGCTCTCTGGAAACACCATATATTTT.

The chain couples TRBV6-2 or TRBV6-3 to TRBJ2-3; D remains unclear. This CDR3 is built from 15 residues. V lost 6 bases, J lost 1 base, and 14 bases lay in between. Germline lookup yields CDR1 MNHEY and CDR2 SVGEGT. CDR3 residues: CASSQTRLGTDTQYF. CDR3 sequence (DNA): TGTGCCAGCAGCCAAACTCGACTGGGCACAGATACGCAGTATTTT.

This clone was seen just once. CDR3: CASSLVGKPRDGYTF. In DNA form, the CDR3 reads TGTGCCAGCAGCTTGGTCGGCAAACCGAGGGATGGCTACACCTTC. The chain employs TRBV5-6 and TRBJ1-2; D remains unclear. The V end lost 0 bases, the J end lost 6 bases, and 15 bases lay between the germline ends. The CDR3 extends over 15 amino acids. Germline-derived CDR1 and CDR2 are SGHDT and YYEEEE.

The chain links TRBV7-9 to TRBJ1-5; D is perhaps TRBD1 (5 bases). V gave up 0 bases and J gave up 2 bases, with 14 bases separating them. CDR1 and CDR2 from the germline V gene are SEHNR and FQNEAQ (reference sequence). The CDR3 sequence is 17 residues long. CDR3 sequence (DNA): TGTGCCAGCAGCTTAGCTTTTAAGGGGAGGGGCAATCAGCCCCAGCATTTT. Its translation is CASSLAFKGRGNQPQHF.

The chain uses TRBV15 and TRBJ1-1; 7 positions match TRBD1. The V gene's germline CDR1 is LNHNV and CDR2 YYDKDF (reference sequence). V lost 3 bases to trimming and J lost 3 bases; unmatched junction nucleotides: 4. CDR3 length: 14 residues. The CDR3 loop is CATSRGTVHTEAFF. As DNA, the CDR3 is TGTGCCACCAGCAGGGGGACAGTCCACACTGAAGCTTTCTTT.

This sequence joins TRBV4-1 and TRBJ2-5, with 7 bases matching TRBD1. Losses at the gene ends were 0 bases for V and 7 bases for J; bases not matched to a gene: 8. The CDR3 spans 15 residues. Germline CDR1 MGHRA, CDR2 YSYEKL. CDR3 sequence reads: CASSQDQGDGRTQYF. CDR3 nucleotides: TGCGCCAGCAGCCAAGATCAGGGGGACGGCCGGACCCAGTACTTC.

The CDR3 loop reads CASSLGDTLPYSNQPQHF. In DNA, the CDR3 is TGTGCCAGCAGCTTGGGGGACACCCTCCCCTATAGCAATCAGCCCCAGCATTTT. This chain connects TRBV5-5 to TRBJ1-5; tentatively, D is TRBD1 (6 bases). CDR1 and CDR2 from the germline V gene are SGHKS and YYEKEE (reference sequence). This CDR3 spans 18 amino acids. Trimming left V 0 bases short and J 0 bases short, with 16 bases between. The full variable domain, rest sourced from reference TRBV5-5 and TRBJ1-5, is DAGVTQSPTHLIKTRGQQVTLRCSPISGHKSVSWYQQVLGQGPQFIFQYYEKEERGRGNFPDRFSARQFPNYSSELNVNALLLGDSALYLCASSLGDTLPYSNQPQHFGDGTRLSIL.

The V gene is TRBV15, the J gene TRBJ1-2; D may be TRBD1 (5 bases). Deletions cut 6 bases from V and 4 bases from J, with 21 bases between. The CDR3 runs to 16 residues. The germline V gene has CDR1 LNHNV and CDR2 YYDKDF (reference sequence). The CDR3 is CATSTAYRTSSYGYTF. In DNA, the CDR3 is TGTGCCACCAGTACAGCCTACAGGACCTCGAGCTATGGCTACACCTTC.

This rearrangement joins TRBV30 to TRBJ2-5; 8 bases are shared with TRBD1. Germline trimming cut 3 bases from V and 7 bases from J; bases unmatched to any gene: 10. CDR3 length equals 14 residues. In germline, CDR1 is GTSNPN, CDR2 SVGIG (reference sequence). The CDR3 sequence: CAWSPPLQGGTQYF. In DNA form, the CDR3 reads TGTGCCTGGAGCCCCCCTCTACAGGGGGGGACCCAGTACTTC.

CDR3 sequence: CASSLDHGGQGAYHGTEAFF. The CDR3 bases are TGTGCCAGCAGTTTAGATCACGGCGGACAGGGGGCGTATCATGGCACTGAAGCTTTCTTT. V usage is TRBV28 and J usage is TRBJ1-1; 11 bases map to TRBD1. J gave up 4 bases and V 2 bases, and 18 bases lay outside the gene matches. This CDR3 has 20 amino acids. Looked up from germline, CDR1 is MDHEN and CDR2 is SYDVKM.

The chain is built from TRBV15 and TRBJ2-5; TRBD2 aligns across 7 bases. The CDR3 has 15 amino acids. Unmatched junction bases numbered 6, after V lost 0 bases and J lost 5 bases. In germline, CDR1 is LNHNV, CDR2 YYDKDF (reference sequence). CDR3 region: CATSRDLNGRETQYF. CDR3 in DNA: TGTGCCACCAGCAGAGACCTGAACGGGAGGGAGACCCAGTACTTC.

This clone was found a few times. The rearrangement uses TRBV24-1 and TRBJ2-1; 8 nucleotides line up with TRBD2. The germline CDR1 and CDR2 sequences are KGHDR and SFDVKD. CDR3 size: 14 residues. V trimming: 8 bases; J trimming: 2 bases; junction bases outside the gene matches: 4. The CDR3 nucleotides are TGTGCCACCAAGCGGGGGCCCCCCTACAATGAGCAGTTCTTC. The encoded protein is CATKRGPPYNEQFF.